These 28 T cell receptor beta chains originate from one sample sequenced in a study of shared clonotypes between healthy human individuals. In the naive CD8 group, cells lacked CD45RO and were positively selected for CCR7, so terminally differentiated effector memory CD45RA+ cells were left out. TCRdb's table, derived via immunoSEQ multiplex PCR, lists solely in-frame clones and lacks some. The sample lists roughly 590,000 clones, about 95% occurring once. Input material: naive CD8+ T cells sorted from blood. These TCRs come from a woman aged 25 to 45 in good health.

This clone was observed once. The chain joins TRBV7-9 to TRBJ1-2; 8 bases align to TRBD1. V gave up 1 base and J gave up 2 bases; unmatched junction bases: 0. This CDR3 comprises 14 residues. Germline V gene data show CDR1 as SEHNR and CDR2 as FQNEAQ (reference sequence). CDR3 amino acids: CASSLGQGNYGYTF. The DNA of the CDR3 is TGTGCCAGCAGCTTAGGACAGGGGAACTATGGCTACACCTTC. Full variable domain (outside the CDR3, taken from reference TRBV7-9 and TRBJ1-2): DTGVSQNPRHKITKRGQNVTFRCDPISEHNRLYWYRQTLGQGPEFLTYFQNEAQLEKSRLLSDRFSAERPKGSFSTLEIQRTEQGDSAMYLCASSLGQGNYGYTFGSGTRLTVV.

V usage is TRBV6-5 and J usage is TRBJ2-7; 11 bases are shared with TRBD2. The ends lost 1 base at V and 4 bases at J; junction bases unmatched: 3. The CDR3 is 15 amino acids. The germline V gene encodes CDR1 MNHEY and CDR2 SVGAGI. The CDR3: CASSYWSSGRYEQYF. The CDR3 nucleotides read TGTGCCAGCAGTTACTGGTCTAGCGGGAGGTACGAGCAGTACTTC.

The rearrangement links TRBV27 to TRBJ2-1; D may correspond to TRBD1 or TRBD2 (5 bases each). CDR1 and CDR2 from the germline V gene are MNHEY and SMNVEV (reference sequence). The CDR3 runs to 15 residues. The ends were cut back, 4 bases at V and 3 bases at J, with 13 bases in the middle. The CDR3 DNA follows: TGTGCCAGCAGTTCGGGGACGCTATTCTACAATGAGCAGTTCTTC. Its translation: CASSSGTLFYNEQFF.

The CDR3 region has the DNA TGTGCCAGCAGCTTATTCCCGGGACTAGTTGCAGATACGCAGTATTTT. Protein product: CASSLFPGLVADTQYF. This chain joins TRBV11-2 and TRBJ2-3; 8 bases are shared with TRBD2. V was pared by 2 bases and J by 4 bases, with 8 bases of the junction left unmatched. The CDR3 is 16 amino acids. CDR1 SGHAT and CDR2 FQNNGV come from the germline V gene.

The rearrangement uses TRBV14 and TRBJ2-7; 7 bases line up with TRBD2. There are 15 residues in the CDR3. Germline CDR1 is SGHDN and CDR2 is FVKESK. V gave up 2 bases and J gave up 2 bases; unmatched junction bases: 6. The CDR3 nucleotides are TGTGCCAGCAGCCAAACGGCTAGCGGAGCCTACGAGCAGTACTTC. This gives the protein CASSQTASGAYEQYF.

The V gene is TRBV7-9, the J gene TRBJ2-1; perhaps TRBD2 as D (5 bases). Germline loops: CDR1 SEHNR, CDR2 FQNEAQ (reference sequence). This CDR3 is built from 17 residues. Between the trimmed V and J ends, which lost 2 bases and 1 base, there was a span of 15 bases. For the CDR3, the DNA is TGTGCCAGCAGCTTACTCAGCCGGGAACGGTCCTACAATGAGCAGTTCTTC. It translates to CASSLLSRERSYNEQFF.

The CDR3 sequence: CASSLGQGAQPQHF. The CDR3 bases are TGCGCCAGCAGCTTGGGCCAGGGGGCTCAGCCCCAGCATTTT. The chain couples TRBV5-1 to TRBJ1-5; 8 bases line up with TRBD1. In germline, CDR1 is SGHRS, CDR2 YFSETQ. This CDR3 has 14 residues. V shed 0 bases, J shed 6 bases, and the junction held 2 bases outside the gene matches.

A remark on this clone: This sample includes further DNA sequences coding for the same CDR3. The chain joins TRBV6-6 to TRBJ1-1; a possible D gene is TRBD1 (5 bases). Germline V lookup: CDR1 MNHNY, CDR2 SVGAGI (reference sequence). V was trimmed by 2 bases and J by 5 bases, leaving 6 bases between them. The CDR3 totals 12 residues. For the CDR3, the DNA is TGTGCCAGCAGTTACGGGGGTACTGAAGCTTTCTTT. It specifies CASSYGGTEAFF.

The J gene is TRBJ2-1, the V gene TRBV27, with 8 bases that match TRBD2. CDR3 size: 15 residues. Germline V gene data show CDR1 as MNHEY and CDR2 as SMNVEV (reference sequence). V lost 7 bases to trimming and J lost 8 bases; unmatched junction nucleotides: 13. CDR3 residues: CASTERGLLGYEQFF. The CDR3 nucleotides are TGTGCCAGCACCGAGCGGGGGCTACTCGGCTATGAGCAGTTCTTC.

CDR3 DNA: TGTGCCAGCAGCTCCCCGTATGGTCTGGGTTCACCCCTCCACTTT. Translating it yields CASSSPYGLGSPLHF. The chain couples TRBV28 to TRBJ1-6; no definite D call. Germline V gene data show CDR1 as MDHEN and CDR2 as SYDVKM. Trimming pared 6 bases from V and 9 bases from J, leaving 18 bases between. The CDR3 runs to 15 residues.

The chain recombines TRBV10-2 with TRBJ2-3; 12 bases align to TRBD2. V lost 5 bases to trimming and J lost 3 bases; unmatched junction nucleotides: 9. The CDR3 length is 17 residues. Germline CDR1 is WSHSY and CDR2 is SAAADI. The CDR3 loop reads CASSRNGLAGMTDTQYF. CDR3 DNA: TGCGCCAGCAGTAGAAACGGACTAGCGGGAATGACAGATACGCAGTATTTT.

The chain recombines TRBV27 with TRBJ1-4, with D uncertain. Between the trimmed V and J ends, which lost 7 bases and 8 bases, there was a span of 14 bases. Looked up from germline, CDR1 is MNHEY and CDR2 is SMNVEV (reference sequence). This CDR3 is 13 amino acids long. DNA of the CDR3: TGTGCCAGCAAAGTGAGGATGGGGGAAAAACTGTTTTTT. The encoded protein is CASKVRMGEKLFF.

The chain uses TRBV7-2 and TRBJ2-1; D is uncertain. This CDR3 contains 15 residues. CDR1 and CDR2 (germline): SGHTA, FQGNSA. Trimming took off 3 bases at V and 0 bases at J, with 9 bases between the two ends. The chain's CDR3 is CASSFLIFSYNEQFF. In DNA, the CDR3 is TGTGCCAGCAGCTTCCTTATTTTCTCCTACAATGAGCAGTTCTTC.

V is TRBV4-1 and J is TRBJ1-1; D gene uncertain. The germline V gene encodes CDR1 MGHRA and CDR2 YSYEKL. The V gene lost 4 bases and the J gene lost 2 bases, with 14 bases spanning the gap. The CDR3 extends over 15 amino acids. The DNA for the CDR3 is TGCGCCAGCAGCCGATTGCTGGACCGCAACACTGAAGCTTTCTTT. Its protein is CASSRLLDRNTEAFF.

The chain combines TRBV5-6 with TRBJ2-1; 14 bases line up with TRBD2. CDR1 is SGHDT, CDR2 YYEEEE, per germline. The CDR3 runs 13 residues. CDR3 in amino acids: CASMGLAGDEQFF. CDR3 DNA: TGTGCGTCCATGGGACTAGCGGGAGATGAGCAGTTCTTC.

The rearrangement links TRBV28 to TRBJ2-1; possibly TRBD2 for D (7 bases). This CDR3 spans 17 amino acids. The germline V gene has CDR1 MDHEN and CDR2 SYDVKM. Trimming removed 1 base at V and 6 bases at J, with 19 bases between. Here the CDR3 reads CASSLYPGAPGGNEQFF. The CDR3 region has the DNA TGTGCCAGCAGTTTATACCCAGGGGCACCGGGAGGCAATGAGCAGTTCTTC.

The CDR3 sequence is CASTGTGTSSGNTIYF. The CDR3 DNA reads as TGTGCCAGCACCGGAACAGGGACTTCGTCTGGAAACACCATATATTTT. This sequence joins TRBV28 and TRBJ1-3; TRBD1 is a possible D gene (6 bases). Germline CDR1 is MDHEN and CDR2 is SYDVKM. The CDR3 is made up of 16 amino acids. The V end lost 7 bases, the J end lost 1 base, and 17 bases lay between the germline ends.

The V and J genes are TRBV28 and TRBJ1-5; D unclear. CDR3 size: 14 residues. Trimming took off 5 bases at V and 6 bases at J, with 14 bases between the two ends. Germline CDR1 reads MDHEN; CDR2 reads SYDVKM. This chain's CDR3 is CASSPGDSGQPQHF. CDR3 sequence (DNA): TGTGCCAGCAGTCCCGGGGATTCAGGTCAGCCCCAGCATTTT.

This sequence joins TRBV4-1 and TRBJ2-7, with TRBD2 matching 12 bases. The CDR3 has 16 amino acids. V was pared by 1 base and J by 4 bases, with 5 bases of the junction left unmatched. Germline-derived CDR1 and CDR2 are MGHRA and YSYEKL. CDR3 bases: TGCGCCAGCAGCCAAGCCCCCCTAGCGGGAGGGTACGAGCAGTACTTC. Its translation: CASSQAPLAGGYEQYF.

This chain connects TRBV2 to TRBJ1-2, with TRBD1 identical over 8 bases. The CDR3 extends over 13 amino acids. Germline loops: CDR1 SNHLY, CDR2 FYNNEI. Trimming removed 5 bases from V and 8 bases from J; junction bases left unmatched: 7. The CDR3 loop is CASSSQGAAGYTF. In nucleotides, the CDR3 is TGTGCCAGCAGTTCCCAGGGGGCTGCGGGCTACACCTTC.

J is TRBJ2-3 and V is TRBV7-6, with D possibly matching TRBD2 (6 bases). Germline loops: CDR1 SGHVS, CDR2 FNYEAQ. V was cut by 6 bases and J by 0 bases, with 13 bases left in between. The CDR3 is 15 amino acids. CDR3 loop: CASSTTSTSTDTQYF. DNA for the CDR3: TGTGCCAGCAGTACTACTAGCACTAGCACAGATACGCAGTATTTT.

The V and J genes are TRBV23-1 and TRBJ2-5; 9 bases match TRBD1. TRBV23-1 is noted as an ORF with a role that remains uncertain. The CDR3 covers 21 residues. Trimming removed 2 bases from V and 4 bases from J; junction bases left unmatched: 23. CDR3 sequence: CASSQDCGGQGLDKIPETQYF. The CDR3 region has the DNA TGCGCCAGCAGTCAAGATTGTGGGGGACAGGGATTAGATAAAATCCCAGAGACCCAGTACTTC.

The J gene is TRBJ2-5, the V gene TRBV13; 9 bases fit TRBD1. The last part of the DNA fits TRBJ2-7 better; the J call may be wrong. CDR1 is PRHDT and CDR2 is FYEKMQ in the germline V gene (reference sequence). The CDR3 runs to 15 residues. The CDR3 protein is CASSSMGQGVYEQYF. The CDR3 coding sequence is TGTGCCAGCAGCTCCATGGGACAGGGAGTCTACGAGCAGTACTTC.

The rearrangement uses TRBV28 and TRBJ1-4; D gene unclear. Germline V gives CDR1 MDHEN, CDR2 SYDVKM. The CDR3 extends over 14 amino acids. The V end was cut by 6 bases, the J end by 7 bases, with 15 bases between. This CDR3 reads CASRPTRRVEKLFF. In DNA, the CDR3 is TGTGCCAGCAGGCCCACTCGGAGGGTTGAAAAACTGTTTTTT.

This clone was seen just once. The chain employs TRBV28 and TRBJ1-2; TRBD1 might be the D (6 bases). This CDR3 has 15 amino acids. The germline gives CDR1 MDHEN, CDR2 SYDVKM. The germline V and J ends were trimmed by 5 bases and 0 bases, with 13 bases remaining between them. Here the CDR3 DNA reads TGTGCCAGCAGTGTGGCAGGGGAAGCTAACTATGGCTACACCTTC. Encoded protein: CASSVAGEANYGYTF.

This sequence joins TRBV9 and TRBJ2-7; 7 nucleotides match TRBD1. Unmatched junction bases numbered 4, after V lost 0 bases and J lost 4 bases. The CDR3 is 14 residues long. Germline-derived CDR1 and CDR2 are SGDLS and YYNGEE. CDR3 in DNA: TGTGCCAGCAGCGTAGGGGCGACAGGGTACGAGCAGTACTTC. This encodes CASSVGATGYEQYF.

This clone was detected once. The DNA for the CDR3 is TGTGCCAGTAGTTGGGGGGTGAGCAATCAGCCCCAGCATTTT. This codes for CASSWGVSNQPQHF. The genes are TRBV19 and TRBJ1-5, with a weak D call TRBD1 (5 bases). The V gene lost 5 bases and the J gene lost 1 base, with 9 bases spanning the gap. From germline, CDR1 is LNHDA and CDR2 SQIVND (reference sequence). The length of the CDR3 is 14 residues.

This chain's CDR3 is CASRRGDEAFF. CDR3 bases: TGTGCCAGCAGGCGTGGGGATGAAGCTTTCTTT. The J gene is TRBJ1-1, the V gene TRBV4-2; the D is unclear. The germline CDR1 and CDR2 sequences are LGHNA and YNFKEQ. The V gene lost 6 bases and the J gene lost 7 bases, with 9 bases spanning the gap. The CDR3 is 11 amino acids.